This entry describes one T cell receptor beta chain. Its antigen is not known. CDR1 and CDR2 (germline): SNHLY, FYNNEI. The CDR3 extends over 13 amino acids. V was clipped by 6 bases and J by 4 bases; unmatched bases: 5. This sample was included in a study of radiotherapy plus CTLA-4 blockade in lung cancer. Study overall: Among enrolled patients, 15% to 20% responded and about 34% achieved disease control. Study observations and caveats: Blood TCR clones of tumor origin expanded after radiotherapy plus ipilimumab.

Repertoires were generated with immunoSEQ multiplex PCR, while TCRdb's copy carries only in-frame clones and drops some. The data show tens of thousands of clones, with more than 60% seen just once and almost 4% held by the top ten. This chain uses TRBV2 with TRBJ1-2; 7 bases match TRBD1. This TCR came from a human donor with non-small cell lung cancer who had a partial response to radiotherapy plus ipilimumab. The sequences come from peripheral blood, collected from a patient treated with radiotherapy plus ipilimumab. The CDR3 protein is CASRETGPYGYTF. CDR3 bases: TGTGCCAGCAGGGAGACAGGGCCCTATGGCTACACCTTC.